A selection of T cell receptor beta chains follows, all from one sample in a study of T cells in Graves' hyperthyroidism and ophthalmopathy. TCRdb reanalysed the multiplex PCR reads using MiXCR and keeps one entry per CDR3 protein. The sample consists of around 580,000 distinct CDR3 sequences, approximately 44% of them appearing once. Sequencing was done on a sample of peripheral blood or thyroid tissue (not recorded which). These receptors were collected from a woman younger than 35 with Graves' hyperthyroidism. Each CDR3 is given without its conserved first and last residue. The order of the fields is D gene, J gene, V gene, CDR3 protein. A D gene is named only where the DNA matches it firmly.

TRBD2 TRBJ2-7 TRBV10-3 AMGTLAGAKEQY
. TRBJ1-4 TRBV9 ASSVDLSFTEKLF
TRBD2 TRBJ2-5 TRBV11-1 ASSWTSVETQY
TRBD1 TRBJ1-2 TRBV4-3 ASSQGPGQGGRGYT
. TRBJ1-5 TRBV20-1 SARAGLAGVSFYSNQPQH
. TRBJ1-4 TRBV12-3/TRBV12-4 ASSSSQSPHEKLF
. TRBJ2-7 TRBV24-1 ATSVRGSYEQY
. TRBJ2-7 TRBV7-2 ASSLDPQTYEQY
TRBD1 TRBJ2-3 TRBV10-3 AIRDGTGTDTQY
. TRBJ1-1 TRBV9 ASSVGGANTEAF
. TRBJ1-6 TRBV2 ASRDRGGDSPLH
TRBD2 . TRBV7-2 ASSWGLAGETDTQY
. TRBJ2-5 TRBV5-1 ASSLLAGPQETQY
TRBD1 TRBJ2-7 TRBV24-1 ATSDPGLQGAKNEQY
TRBD2 TRBJ2-5 TRBV11-2 ASSLDKGTGGRSQTQY
. TRBJ1-1 TRBV25-1 ASTLGIEAF
TRBD2 TRBJ2-7 TRBV6-5 ASSYIAGYEQY
TRBD1 TRBJ1-2 TRBV29-1 SVEDLRQGDT
. TRBJ2-7 TRBV12-3/TRBV12-4 ASSHVDPSSYEQY
. TRBJ2-1 TRBV3-1 ASSPLMDEQF
. TRBJ1-1 TRBV19 ASSIELTEAF
. TRBJ1-2 TRBV29-1 SVDVSNYGYT
. TRBJ2-6 TRBV7-9 ASSPEGPEGANVLT
. TRBJ2-5 TRBV5-6 ASSSPSLTPQETQY
. TRBJ2-7 TRBV11-3 ASSFTSQASYEQY
TRBD2 TRBJ2-6 TRBV19 ASSSPGGYSGANVLT
. TRBJ2-5 TRBV24-1 ATSDVMTQY
. TRBJ2-7 TRBV24-1 ATSDSGTPTGELY
. TRBJ1-2 TRBV7-2 ASSLEPHEAEANYGYT
. TRBJ1-4 TRBV7-6 ASSPPAGGNEKLF
. TRBJ1-1 TRBV7-9 ASRGRRLKNTEAF
. TRBJ2-1 TRBV10-3 ATSPRDTYNEQF
TRBD2 TRBJ2-1 TRBV12-3/TRBV12-4 ASSPRTAGDEQF
TRBD1 TRBJ1-1 TRBV20-1 SARGHRGELEAF
. TRBJ1-2 TRBV9 ASSVTSQGRDGYT
TRBD2 TRBJ2-7 TRBV7-2 ASGLAAAYEQY
. TRBJ2-3 TRBV7-2 ASSRTTHTQY
. TRBJ1-2 TRBV19 ASSIGPVVGYT
TRBD1 TRBJ1-6 TRBV20-1 SATGTGTNSPLH
TRBD1 TRBJ1-2 TRBV7-9 ASSPLGTGGVYGYT
TRBD1 TRBJ2-7 TRBV5-1 ASTYGTGVLYEQY
TRBD1 TRBJ1-2 TRBV7-9 ASSNSTGTGAFGYT
. TRBJ1-1 TRBV7-9 ASSLMELNTEAF
. TRBJ2-7 TRBV5-1 ASSLASVTEQY
. TRBJ1-2 TRBV5-4 ASSLGGASRNYGYT
TRBD2 TRBJ2-7 TRBV3-1 ASSQEEGLAGAYEQY
. TRBJ1-4 TRBV29-1 RGGSSYNEKLF
. TRBJ2-6 TRBV7-8 ASSPDRFSSGANVLT
TRBD2 TRBJ2-5 TRBV29-1 SVNTGGSGEAETQY
TRBD2 TRBJ2-5 TRBV5-1 ASSYRGLDRRETQY
TRBD2 TRBJ2-1 TRBV7-2 ASSTSGNSYNEQF
. TRBJ2-7 TRBV20-1 SARGGGLSEQY
TRBD1 TRBJ1-1 TRBV29-1 SVRWGQYTEAF
. TRBJ2-7 TRBV30 AWSVGGTVYEQY
TRBD1 TRBJ2-7 TRBV20-1 SARDDRGYEQY
TRBD1 TRBJ1-5 TRBV4-1 ASSQGPGQGDQPQH
TRBD2 TRBJ2-7 TRBV5-6 ASSLSRASGSSYEQY